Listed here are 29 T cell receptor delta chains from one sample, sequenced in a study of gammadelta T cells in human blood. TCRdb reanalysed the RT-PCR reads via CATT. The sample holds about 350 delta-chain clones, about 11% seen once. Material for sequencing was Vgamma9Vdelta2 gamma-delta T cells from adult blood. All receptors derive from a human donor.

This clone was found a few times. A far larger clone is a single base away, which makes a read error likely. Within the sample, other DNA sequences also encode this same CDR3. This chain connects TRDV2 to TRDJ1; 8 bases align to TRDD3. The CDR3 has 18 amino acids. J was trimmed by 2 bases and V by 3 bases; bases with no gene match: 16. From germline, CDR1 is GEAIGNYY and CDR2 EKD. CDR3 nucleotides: TGTGCCTGTGACCCCCTTCGGACTGGGGGGCCAACGACCGATAAACTCATCTTT. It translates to CACDPLRTGGPTTDKLIF.

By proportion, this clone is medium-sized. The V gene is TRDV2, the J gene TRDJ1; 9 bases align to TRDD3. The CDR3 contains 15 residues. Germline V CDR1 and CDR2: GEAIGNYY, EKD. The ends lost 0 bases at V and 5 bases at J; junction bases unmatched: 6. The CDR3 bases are TGTGCCTGTGACACCGTAGGGGATACGCCTGATAAACTCATCTTT. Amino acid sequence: CACDTVGDTPDKLIF.

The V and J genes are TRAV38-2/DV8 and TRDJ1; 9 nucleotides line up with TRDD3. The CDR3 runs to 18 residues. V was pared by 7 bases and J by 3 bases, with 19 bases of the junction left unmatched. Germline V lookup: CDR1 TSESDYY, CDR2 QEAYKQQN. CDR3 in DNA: TGTGCTTATCAGTCCCCTCGGGGATACGCGGGGATGGCCGATAAACTCATCTTT. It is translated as CAYQSPRGYAGMADKLIF.

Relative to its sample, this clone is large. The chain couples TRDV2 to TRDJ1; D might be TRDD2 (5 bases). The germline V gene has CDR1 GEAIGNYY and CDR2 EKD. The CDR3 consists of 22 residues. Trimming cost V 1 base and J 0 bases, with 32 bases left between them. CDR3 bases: TGTGCCTGTGACACATTAATACCCCTCCCTTCGCCCCGAAAACTCTACACCGATAAACTCATCTTT. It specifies CACDTLIPLPSPRKLYTDKLIF.

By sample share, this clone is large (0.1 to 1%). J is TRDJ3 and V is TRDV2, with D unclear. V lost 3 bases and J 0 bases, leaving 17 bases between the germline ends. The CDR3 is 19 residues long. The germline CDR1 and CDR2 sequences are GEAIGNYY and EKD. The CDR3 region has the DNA TGTGCCTGTGACCTGGCTGAGGGGCTTAGCTCCTGGGACACCCGACAGATGTTTTTC. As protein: CACDLAEGLSSWDTRQMFF.

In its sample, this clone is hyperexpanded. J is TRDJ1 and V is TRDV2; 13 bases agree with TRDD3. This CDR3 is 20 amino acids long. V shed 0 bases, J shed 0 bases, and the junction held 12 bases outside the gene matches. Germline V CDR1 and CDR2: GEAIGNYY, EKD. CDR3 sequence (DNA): TGTGCCTGTGACACCGTTCAACTGGGGGATACGACCGAAAACACCGATAAACTCATCTTT. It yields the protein CACDTVQLGDTTENTDKLIF.

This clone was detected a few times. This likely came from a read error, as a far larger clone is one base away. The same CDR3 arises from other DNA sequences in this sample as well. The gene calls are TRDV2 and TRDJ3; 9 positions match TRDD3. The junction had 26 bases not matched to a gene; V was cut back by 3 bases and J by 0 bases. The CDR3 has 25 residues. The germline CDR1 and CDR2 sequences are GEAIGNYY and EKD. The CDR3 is CACDPLGDRLPSPHAASWDTRQMFF. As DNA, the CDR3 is TGTGCCTGTGACCCATTGGGGGATAGACTCCCCTCCCCTCATGCCGCCTCCTGGGACACCCGACAGATGTTTTTC.

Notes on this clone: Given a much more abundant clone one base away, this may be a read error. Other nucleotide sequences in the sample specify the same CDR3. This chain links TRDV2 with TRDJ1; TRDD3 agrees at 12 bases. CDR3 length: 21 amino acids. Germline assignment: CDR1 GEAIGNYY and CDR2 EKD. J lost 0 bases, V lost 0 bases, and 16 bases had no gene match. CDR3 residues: CACDTLMLPSGGYANTDKLIF. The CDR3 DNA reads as TGTGCCTGTGACACCCTCATGCTACCATCTGGGGGATACGCTAACACCGATAAACTCATCTTT.

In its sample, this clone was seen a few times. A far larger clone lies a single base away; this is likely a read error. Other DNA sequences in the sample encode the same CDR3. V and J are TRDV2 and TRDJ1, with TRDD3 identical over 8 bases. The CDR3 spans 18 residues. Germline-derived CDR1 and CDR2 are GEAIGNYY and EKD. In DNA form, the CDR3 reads TGTGCTTGTGACACCGTCATGGGGGATCCGGAGTACACCGATAAACTCATCTTT. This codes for CACDTVMGDPEYTDKLIF.

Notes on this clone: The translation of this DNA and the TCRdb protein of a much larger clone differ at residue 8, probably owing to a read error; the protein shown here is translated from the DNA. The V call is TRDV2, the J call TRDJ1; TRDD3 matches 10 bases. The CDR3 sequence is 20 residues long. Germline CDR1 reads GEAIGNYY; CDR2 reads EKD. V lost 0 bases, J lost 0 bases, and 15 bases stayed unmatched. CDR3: CACDTVQQGDTTENTDKLIF. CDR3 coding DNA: TGTGCCTGTGACACCGTTCAACAGGGGGATACGACCGAAAACACCGATAAACTCATCTTT.

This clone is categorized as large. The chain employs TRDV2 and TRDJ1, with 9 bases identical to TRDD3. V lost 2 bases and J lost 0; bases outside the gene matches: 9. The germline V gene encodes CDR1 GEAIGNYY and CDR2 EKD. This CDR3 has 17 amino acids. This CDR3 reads CACDSITGGRYTDKLIF. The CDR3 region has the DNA TGTGCCTGTGACAGCATTACTGGGGGAAGGTACACCGATAAACTCATCTTT.

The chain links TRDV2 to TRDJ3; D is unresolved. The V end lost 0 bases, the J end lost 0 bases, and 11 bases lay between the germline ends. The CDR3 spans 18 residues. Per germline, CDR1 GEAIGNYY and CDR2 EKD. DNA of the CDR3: TGTGCCTGTGACACCGTGGGACCTAGCTCCTGGGACACCCGACAGATGTTTTTC. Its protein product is CACDTVGPSSWDTRQMFF.

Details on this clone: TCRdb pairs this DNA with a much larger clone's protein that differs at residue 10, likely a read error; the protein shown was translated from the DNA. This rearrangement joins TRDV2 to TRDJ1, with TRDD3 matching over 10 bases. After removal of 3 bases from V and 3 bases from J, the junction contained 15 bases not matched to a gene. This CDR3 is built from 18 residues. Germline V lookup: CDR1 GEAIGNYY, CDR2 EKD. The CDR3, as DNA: TGTGCCTGTGACGCCTTACTGGGGGATCCCCCACCCTCCGATAAACTCATCTTT. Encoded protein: CACDALLGDPPPSDKLIF.

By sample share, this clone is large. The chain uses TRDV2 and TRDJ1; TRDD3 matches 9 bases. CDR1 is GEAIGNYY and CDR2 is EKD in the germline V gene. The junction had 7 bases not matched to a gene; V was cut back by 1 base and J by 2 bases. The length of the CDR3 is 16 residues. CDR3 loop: CACDTSYWGTTDKLIF. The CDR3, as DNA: TGTGCCTGTGACACGAGCTACTGGGGGACTACCGATAAACTCATCTTT.

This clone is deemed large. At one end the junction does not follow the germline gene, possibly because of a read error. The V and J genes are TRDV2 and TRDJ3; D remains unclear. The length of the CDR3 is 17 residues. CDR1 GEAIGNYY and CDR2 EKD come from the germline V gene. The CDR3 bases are TGCGCCTGTGACACCGCCTCCAGCTCCTGGGACACCCGACAGATGTTTTTC. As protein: CACDTASSSWDTRQMFF.

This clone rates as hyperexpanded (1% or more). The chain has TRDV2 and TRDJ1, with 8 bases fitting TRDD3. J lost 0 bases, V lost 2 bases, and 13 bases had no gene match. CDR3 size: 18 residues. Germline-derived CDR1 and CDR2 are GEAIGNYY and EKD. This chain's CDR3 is CACDIVLGGSRYTDKLIF. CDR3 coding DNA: TGTGCCTGTGACATCGTACTGGGGGGTAGTAGGTACACCGATAAACTCATCTTT.

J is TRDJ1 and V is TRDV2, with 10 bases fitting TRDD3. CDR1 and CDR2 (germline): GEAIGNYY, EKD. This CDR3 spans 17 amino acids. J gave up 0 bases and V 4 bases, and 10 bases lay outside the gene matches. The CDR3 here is CACDQLGDLEYTDKLIF. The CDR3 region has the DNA TGTGCCTGTGATCAACTGGGGGATTTAGAGTACACCGATAAACTCATCTTT.

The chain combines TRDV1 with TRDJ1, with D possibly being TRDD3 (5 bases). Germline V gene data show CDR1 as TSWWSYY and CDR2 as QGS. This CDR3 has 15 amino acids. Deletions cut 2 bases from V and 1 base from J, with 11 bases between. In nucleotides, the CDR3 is TGTGCTCTTGGGGAAGGTCGGGGAAGCACCGATAAACTCATCTTT. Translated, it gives CALGEGRGSTDKLIF.

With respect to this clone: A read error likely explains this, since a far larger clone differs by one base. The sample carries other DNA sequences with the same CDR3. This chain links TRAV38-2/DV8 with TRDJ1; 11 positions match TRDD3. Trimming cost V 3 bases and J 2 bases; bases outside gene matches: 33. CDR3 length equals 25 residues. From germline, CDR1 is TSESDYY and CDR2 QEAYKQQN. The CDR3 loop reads CAYRMYGGWGIRVSRACRVTDKLIF. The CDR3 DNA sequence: TGTGCTTATAGGATGTACGGAGGGTGGGGGATACGAGTATCCCGGGCGTGTCGGGTTACCGATAAACTCATCTTT.

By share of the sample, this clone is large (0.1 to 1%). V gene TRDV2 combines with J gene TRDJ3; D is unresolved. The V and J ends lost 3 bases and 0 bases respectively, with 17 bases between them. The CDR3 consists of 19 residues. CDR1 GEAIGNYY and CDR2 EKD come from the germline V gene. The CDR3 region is CACDQVQGRYSWDTRQMFF. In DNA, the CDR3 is TGTGCCTGTGACCAAGTACAGGGACGTTACTCCTGGGACACCCGACAGATGTTTTTC.

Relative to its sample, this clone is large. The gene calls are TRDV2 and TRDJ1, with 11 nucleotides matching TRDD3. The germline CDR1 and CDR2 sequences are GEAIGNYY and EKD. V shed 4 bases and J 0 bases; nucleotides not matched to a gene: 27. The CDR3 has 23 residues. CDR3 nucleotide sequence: TGTGCCTGTGAATCCCTTCGGCTGGGGGATACAAAAACGAGACTATTGTACACCGATAAACTCATCTTT. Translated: CACESLRLGDTKTRLLYTDKLIF.

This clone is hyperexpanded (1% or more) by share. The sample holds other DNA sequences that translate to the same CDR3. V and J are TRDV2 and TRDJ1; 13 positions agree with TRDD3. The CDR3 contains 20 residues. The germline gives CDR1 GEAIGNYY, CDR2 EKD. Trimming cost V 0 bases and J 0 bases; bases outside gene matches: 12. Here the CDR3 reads CACDTVTGGYGIPYTDKLIF. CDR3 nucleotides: TGTGCCTGTGACACCGTTACTGGGGGATACGGAATCCCGTACACCGATAAACTCATCTTT.

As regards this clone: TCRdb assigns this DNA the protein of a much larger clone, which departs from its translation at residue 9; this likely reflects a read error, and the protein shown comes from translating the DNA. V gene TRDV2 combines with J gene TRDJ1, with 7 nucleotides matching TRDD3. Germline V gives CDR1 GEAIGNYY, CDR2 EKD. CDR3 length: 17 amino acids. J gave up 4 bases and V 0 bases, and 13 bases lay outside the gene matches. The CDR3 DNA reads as TGTGCCTGTGACACCGTTGGGGACGCTTCTGGGGGCGATAAACTCATCTTT. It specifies CACDTVGDASGGDKLIF.

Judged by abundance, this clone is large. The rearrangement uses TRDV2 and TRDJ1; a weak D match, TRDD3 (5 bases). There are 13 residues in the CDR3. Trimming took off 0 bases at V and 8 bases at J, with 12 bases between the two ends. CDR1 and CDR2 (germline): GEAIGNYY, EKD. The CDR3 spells CACDTWGTKKLIF. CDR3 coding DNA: TGTGCCTGTGACACCTGGGGAACAAAAAAACTCATCTTT.

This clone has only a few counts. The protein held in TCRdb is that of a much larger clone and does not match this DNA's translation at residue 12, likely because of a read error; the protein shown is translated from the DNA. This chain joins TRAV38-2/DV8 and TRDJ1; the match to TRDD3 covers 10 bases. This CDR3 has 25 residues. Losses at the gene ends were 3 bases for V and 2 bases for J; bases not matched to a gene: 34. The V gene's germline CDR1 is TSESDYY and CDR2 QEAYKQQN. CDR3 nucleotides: TGTGCTTATAGGATGTACGGAGGGTGGGGGATACACGTATCCCGGGCGTGTCGGGTTACCGATAAACTCATCTTT. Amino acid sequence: CAYRMYGGWGIHVSRACRVTDKLIF.

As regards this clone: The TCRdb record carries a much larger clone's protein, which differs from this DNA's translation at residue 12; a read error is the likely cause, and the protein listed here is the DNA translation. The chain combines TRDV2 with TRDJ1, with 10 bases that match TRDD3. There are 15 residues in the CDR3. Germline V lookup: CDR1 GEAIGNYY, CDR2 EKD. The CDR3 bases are TGTGCCTGTGACACCGTTGGGGGATACACCGATGAACTCATCTTT. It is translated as CACDTVGGYTDELIF.

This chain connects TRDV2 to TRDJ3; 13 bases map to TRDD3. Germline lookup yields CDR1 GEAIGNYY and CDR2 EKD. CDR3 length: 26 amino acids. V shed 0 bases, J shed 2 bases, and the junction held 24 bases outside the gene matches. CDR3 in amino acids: CACDTVLTPLLGDTRKTPWDTRQMFF. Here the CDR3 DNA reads TGTGCCTGTGACACCGTCCTTACGCCCTTACTGGGGGATACGCGAAAGACACCCTGGGACACCCGACAGATGTTTTTC.

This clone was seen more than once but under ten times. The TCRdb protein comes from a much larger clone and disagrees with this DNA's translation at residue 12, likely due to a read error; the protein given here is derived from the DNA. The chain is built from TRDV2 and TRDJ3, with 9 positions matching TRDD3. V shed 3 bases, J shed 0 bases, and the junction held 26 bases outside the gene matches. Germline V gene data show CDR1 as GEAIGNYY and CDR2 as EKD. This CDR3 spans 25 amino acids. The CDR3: CACDPLGDRLPAPHAASWDTRQMFF. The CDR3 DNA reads TGTGCCTGTGACCCATTGGGGGATAGACTCCCCGCCCCTCACGCCGCCTCCTGGGACACCCGACAGATGTTTTTC.

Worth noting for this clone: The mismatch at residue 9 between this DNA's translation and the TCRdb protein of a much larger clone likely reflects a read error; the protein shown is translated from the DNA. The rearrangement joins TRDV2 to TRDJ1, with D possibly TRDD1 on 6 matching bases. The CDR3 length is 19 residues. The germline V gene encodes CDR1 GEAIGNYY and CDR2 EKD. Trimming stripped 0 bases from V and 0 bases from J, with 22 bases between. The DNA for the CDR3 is TGTGCCTGTGACACCGTGAGTGGGGAAAATAGGAGGTACACCGATAAACTCATCTTT. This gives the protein CACDTVSGENRRYTDKLIF.